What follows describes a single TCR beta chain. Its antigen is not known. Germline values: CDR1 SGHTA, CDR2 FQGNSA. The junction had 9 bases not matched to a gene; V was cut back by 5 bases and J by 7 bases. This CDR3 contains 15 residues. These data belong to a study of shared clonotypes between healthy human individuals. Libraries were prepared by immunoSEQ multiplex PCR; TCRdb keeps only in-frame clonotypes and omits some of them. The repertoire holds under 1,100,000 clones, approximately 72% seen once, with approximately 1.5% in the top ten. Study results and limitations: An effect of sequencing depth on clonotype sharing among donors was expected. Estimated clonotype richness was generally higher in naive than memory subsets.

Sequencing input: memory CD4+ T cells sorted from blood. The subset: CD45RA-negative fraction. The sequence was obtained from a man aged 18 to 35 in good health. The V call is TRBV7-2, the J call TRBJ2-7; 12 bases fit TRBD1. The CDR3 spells CASSPAGQGAAEQYF. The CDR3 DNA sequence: TGTGCCAGCAGCCCAGCGGGACAGGGGGCGGCTGAGCAGTACTTC.